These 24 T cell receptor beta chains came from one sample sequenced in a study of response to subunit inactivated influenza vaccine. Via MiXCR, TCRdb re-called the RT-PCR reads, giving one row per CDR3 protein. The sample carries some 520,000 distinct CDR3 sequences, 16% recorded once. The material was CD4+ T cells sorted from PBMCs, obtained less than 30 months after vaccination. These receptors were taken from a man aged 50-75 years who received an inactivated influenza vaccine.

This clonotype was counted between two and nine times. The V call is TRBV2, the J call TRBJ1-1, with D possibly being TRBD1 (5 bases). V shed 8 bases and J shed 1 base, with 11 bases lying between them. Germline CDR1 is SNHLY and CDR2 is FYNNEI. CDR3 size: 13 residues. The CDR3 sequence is CASRMQGNTEAFF. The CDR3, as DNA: TGTGCCAGCCGAATGCAGGGGAACACTGAAGCTTTCTTT.

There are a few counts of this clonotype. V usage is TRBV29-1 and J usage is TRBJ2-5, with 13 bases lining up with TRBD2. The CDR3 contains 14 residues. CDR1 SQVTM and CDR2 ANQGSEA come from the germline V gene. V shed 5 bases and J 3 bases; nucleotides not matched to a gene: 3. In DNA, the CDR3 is TGCAGCGTTACCGGGACTAGCGGGAAAGAGACCCAGTACTTC. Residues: CSVTGTSGKETQYF.

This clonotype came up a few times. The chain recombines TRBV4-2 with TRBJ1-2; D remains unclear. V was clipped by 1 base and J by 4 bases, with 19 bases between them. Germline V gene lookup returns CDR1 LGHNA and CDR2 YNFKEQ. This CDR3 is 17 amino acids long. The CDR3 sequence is CASSQVIGVGRFYGYTF. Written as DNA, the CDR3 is TGTGCCAGCAGCCAAGTGATCGGGGTGGGAAGATTCTATGGCTACACCTTC.

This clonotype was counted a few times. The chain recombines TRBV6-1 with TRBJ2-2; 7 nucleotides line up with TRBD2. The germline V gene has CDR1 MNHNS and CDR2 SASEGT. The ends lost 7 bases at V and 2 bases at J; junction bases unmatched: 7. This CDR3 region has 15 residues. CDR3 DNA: TGTGCCAGCATCCGGAGCGGGATAAACACCGGGGAGCTGTTTTTT. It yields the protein CASIRSGINTGELFF.

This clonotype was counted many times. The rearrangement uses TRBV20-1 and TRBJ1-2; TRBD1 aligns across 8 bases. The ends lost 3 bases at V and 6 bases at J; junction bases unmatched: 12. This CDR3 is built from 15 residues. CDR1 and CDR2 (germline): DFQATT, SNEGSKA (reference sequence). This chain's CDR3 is CSASTPGQGRNGYTF. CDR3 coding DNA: TGCAGTGCTAGTACCCCAGGACAGGGTCGGAATGGCTACACCTTC.

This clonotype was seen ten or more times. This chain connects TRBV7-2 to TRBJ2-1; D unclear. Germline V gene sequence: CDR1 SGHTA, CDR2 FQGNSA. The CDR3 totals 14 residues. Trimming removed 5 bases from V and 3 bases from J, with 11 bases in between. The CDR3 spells CASSKPGDYNEQFF. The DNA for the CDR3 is TGTGCCAGCAGCAAACCGGGCGACTACAATGAGCAGTTCTTC.

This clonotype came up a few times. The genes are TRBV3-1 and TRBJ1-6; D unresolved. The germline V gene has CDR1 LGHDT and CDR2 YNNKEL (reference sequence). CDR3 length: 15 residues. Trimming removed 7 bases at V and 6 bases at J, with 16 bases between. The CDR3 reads CASKTAKGGNSPLHF. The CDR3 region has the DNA TGTGCCAGCAAAACCGCTAAGGGAGGTAATTCACCCCTCCACTTT. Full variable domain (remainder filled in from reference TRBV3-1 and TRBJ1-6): DTAVSQTPKYLVTQMGNDKSIKCEQNLGHDTMYWYKQDSKKFLKIMFSYNNKELIINETVPNRFSPKSPDKAHLNLHINSLELGDSAVYFCASKTAKGGNSPLHFGNGTRLTVT.

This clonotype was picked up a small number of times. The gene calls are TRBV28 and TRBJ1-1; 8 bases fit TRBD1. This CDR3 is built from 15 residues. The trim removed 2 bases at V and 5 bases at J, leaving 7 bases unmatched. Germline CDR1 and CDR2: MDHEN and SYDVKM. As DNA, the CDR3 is TGTGCCAGCAGTTTAGACTACAGGGGGAATACTGAAGCTTTCTTT. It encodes CASSLDYRGNTEAFF.

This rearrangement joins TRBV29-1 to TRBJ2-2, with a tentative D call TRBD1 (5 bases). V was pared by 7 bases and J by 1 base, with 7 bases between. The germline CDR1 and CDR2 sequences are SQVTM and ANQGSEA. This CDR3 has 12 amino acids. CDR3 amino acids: CSATGNTGELFF. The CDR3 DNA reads TGCAGCGCCACAGGGAACACCGGGGAGCTGTTTTTT.

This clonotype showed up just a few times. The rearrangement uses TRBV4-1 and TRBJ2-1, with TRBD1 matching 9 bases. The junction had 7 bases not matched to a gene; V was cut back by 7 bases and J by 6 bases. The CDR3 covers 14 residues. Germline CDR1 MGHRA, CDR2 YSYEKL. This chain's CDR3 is CASKTGQGGNEQFF. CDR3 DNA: TGCGCCAGCAAAACGGGACAGGGAGGCAATGAGCAGTTCTTC.

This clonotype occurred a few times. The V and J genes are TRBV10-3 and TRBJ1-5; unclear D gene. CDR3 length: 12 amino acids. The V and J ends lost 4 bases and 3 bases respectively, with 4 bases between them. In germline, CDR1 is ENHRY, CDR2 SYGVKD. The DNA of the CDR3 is TGTGCCATCAGTGCCGTCAATCAGCCCCAGCATTTT. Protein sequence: CAISAVNQPQHF.

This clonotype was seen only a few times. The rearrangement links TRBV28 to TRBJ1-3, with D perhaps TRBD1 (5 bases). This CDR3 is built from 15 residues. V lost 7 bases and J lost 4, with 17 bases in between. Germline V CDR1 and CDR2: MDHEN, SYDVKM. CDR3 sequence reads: CASNPDRGLGNTIYF. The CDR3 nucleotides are TGTGCCAGCAACCCTGACAGAGGCTTAGGAAACACCATATATTTT.

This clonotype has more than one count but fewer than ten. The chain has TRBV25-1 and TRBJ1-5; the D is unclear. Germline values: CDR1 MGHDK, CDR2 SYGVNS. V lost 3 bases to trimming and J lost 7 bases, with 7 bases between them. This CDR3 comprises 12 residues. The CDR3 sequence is CASSEGLQPQHF. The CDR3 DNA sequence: TGTGCCAGCAGTGAGGGGTTACAGCCCCAGCATTTT. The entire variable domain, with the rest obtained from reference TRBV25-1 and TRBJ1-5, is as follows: EADIYQTPRYLVIGTGKKITLECSQTMGHDKMYWYQQDPGMELHLIHYSYGVNSTEKGDLSSESTVSRIRTEHFPLTLESARPSHTSQYLCASSEGLQPQHFGDGTRLSIL.

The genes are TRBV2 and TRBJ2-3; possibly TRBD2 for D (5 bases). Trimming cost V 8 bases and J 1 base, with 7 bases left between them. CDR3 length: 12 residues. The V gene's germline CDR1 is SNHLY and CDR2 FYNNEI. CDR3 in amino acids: CASGAGTDTQYF. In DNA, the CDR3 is TGTGCCAGCGGAGCGGGCACAGATACGCAGTATTTT.

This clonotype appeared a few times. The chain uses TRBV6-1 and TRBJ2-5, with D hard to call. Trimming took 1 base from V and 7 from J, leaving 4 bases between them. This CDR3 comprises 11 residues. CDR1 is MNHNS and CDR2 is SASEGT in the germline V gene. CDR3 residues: CASSEVGTQYF. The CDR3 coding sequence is TGTGCCAGCAGTGAAGTGGGGACCCAGTACTTC.

CDR3 region: CASSLIAGADTGELFF. CDR3 nucleotide sequence: TGTGCCAGCAGTTTAATTGCGGGGGCGGACACCGGGGAGCTGTTTTTT. The rearrangement uses TRBV12-3 or TRBV12-4 and TRBJ2-2; the D gene is possibly TRBD2 (7 bases). This CDR3 has 16 amino acids. The ends were cut back, 2 bases at V and 3 bases at J, with 13 bases in the middle.

As DNA, the CDR3 is TGCAGCGTTGGGAGCGGGAATAGCATCCCCCACGAGCAGTACTTC. Translation gives CSVGSGNSIPHEQYF. The V gene is TRBV29-1, the J gene TRBJ2-7, with 7 bases lining up with TRBD2. The CDR3 totals 15 residues. Germline loops: CDR1 SQVTM, CDR2 ANQGSEA. The ends lost 4 bases at V and 5 bases at J; junction bases unmatched: 14.

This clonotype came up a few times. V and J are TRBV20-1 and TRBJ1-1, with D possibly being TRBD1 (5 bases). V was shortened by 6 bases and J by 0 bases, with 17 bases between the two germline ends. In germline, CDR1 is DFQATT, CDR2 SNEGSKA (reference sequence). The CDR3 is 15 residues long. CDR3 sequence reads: CSAVGGSLMNTEAFF. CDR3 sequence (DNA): TGCAGTGCCGTTGGGGGGAGTCTCATGAACACTGAAGCTTTCTTT.

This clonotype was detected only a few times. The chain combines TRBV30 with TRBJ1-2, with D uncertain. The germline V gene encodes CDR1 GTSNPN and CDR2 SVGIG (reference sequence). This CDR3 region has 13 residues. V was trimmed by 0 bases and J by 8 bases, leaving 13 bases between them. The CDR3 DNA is TGTGCCTGGAGTGTATGGGCTCTGGGAGGCTACACCTTC. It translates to CAWSVWALGGYTF.

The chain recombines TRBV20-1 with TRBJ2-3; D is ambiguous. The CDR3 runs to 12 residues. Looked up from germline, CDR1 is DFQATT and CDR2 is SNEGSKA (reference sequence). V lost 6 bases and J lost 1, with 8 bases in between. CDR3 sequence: CSATGGTDTQYF. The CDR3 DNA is TGCAGTGCCACCGGTGGCACAGATACGCAGTATTTT.

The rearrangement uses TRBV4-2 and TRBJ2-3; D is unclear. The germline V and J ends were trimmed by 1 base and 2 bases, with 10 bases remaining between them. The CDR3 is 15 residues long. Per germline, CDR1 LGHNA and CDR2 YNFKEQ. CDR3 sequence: CASSQGGPHTDTQYF. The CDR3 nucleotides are TGTGCCAGCAGCCAAGGTGGTCCCCACACAGATACGCAGTATTTT.

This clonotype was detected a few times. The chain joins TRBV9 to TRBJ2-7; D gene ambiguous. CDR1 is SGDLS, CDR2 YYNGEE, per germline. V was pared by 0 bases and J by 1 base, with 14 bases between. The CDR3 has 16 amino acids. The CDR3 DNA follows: TGTGCCAGCAGCGTAGGTTCCCCTGCCGCGTCCTACGAGCAGTACTTC. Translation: CASSVGSPAASYEQYF.

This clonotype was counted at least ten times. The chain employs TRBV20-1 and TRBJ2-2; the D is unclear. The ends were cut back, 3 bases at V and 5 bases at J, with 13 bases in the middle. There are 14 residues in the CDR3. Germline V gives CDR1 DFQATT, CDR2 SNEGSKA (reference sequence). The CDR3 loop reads CSASRIVETGELFF. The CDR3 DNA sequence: TGCAGTGCTAGTAGAATAGTAGAGACCGGGGAGCTGTTTTTT.

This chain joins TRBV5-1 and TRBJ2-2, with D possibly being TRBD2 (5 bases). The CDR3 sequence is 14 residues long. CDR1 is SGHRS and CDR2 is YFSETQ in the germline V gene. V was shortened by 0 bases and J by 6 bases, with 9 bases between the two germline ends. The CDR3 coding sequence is TGCGCCAGCAGCTTGGATTCCGGGGCCGGGGAGCTGTTTTTT. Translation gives CASSLDSGAGELFF.